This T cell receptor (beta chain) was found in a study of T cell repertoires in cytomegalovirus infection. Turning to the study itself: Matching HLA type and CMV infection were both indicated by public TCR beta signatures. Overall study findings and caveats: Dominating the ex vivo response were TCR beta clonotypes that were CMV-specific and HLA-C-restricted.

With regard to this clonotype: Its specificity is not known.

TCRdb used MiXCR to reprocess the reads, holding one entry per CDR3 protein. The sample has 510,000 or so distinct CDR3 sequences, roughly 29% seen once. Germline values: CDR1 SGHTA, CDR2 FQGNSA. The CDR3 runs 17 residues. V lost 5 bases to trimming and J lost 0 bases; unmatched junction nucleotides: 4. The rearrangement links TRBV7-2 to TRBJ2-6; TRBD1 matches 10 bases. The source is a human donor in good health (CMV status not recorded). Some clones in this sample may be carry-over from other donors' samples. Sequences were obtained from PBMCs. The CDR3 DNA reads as TGTGCCAGCAGCCTCCGGGACAGGGGCTCTGGGGCCAACGTCCTGACTTTC. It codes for CASSLRDRGSGANVLTF.